This T cell receptor beta chain was retrieved from a study of Ad26.COV2.S vaccination and SARS-CoV-2 variants. General study points: Vaccine recipients surpassed placebo recipients in spike-specific TCR breadth. The TCR breadth and depth analyses may have produced an underestimate of total T cell responses.

Remarks on this clone: Its cognate antigen is unknown.

Treatment: approximately 18 received Ad26.COV2.S at low or high dose, single or two shots; about 5 received placebo; per-sample allocation not given. Specimen acquisition occurred on day 63 following the initial vaccine or placebo injection. Adults aged 18-55 years in Boston included the donor. An Ad26 vector was used to express Wuhan-strain SARS-CoV-2 spike as the vaccine. Some clones are missing from TCRdb's copy, which holds only in-frame ones; the method was immunoSEQ multiplex PCR. Here the sample spans fewer than 500,000 clones, 89% being singletons. The CDR3 spans 16 residues. The ends lost 4 bases at V and 4 bases at J; junction bases unmatched: 6. CDR1 is LGHDT and CDR2 is YNNKEL in the germline V gene (reference sequence).

The TCR was taken from a person aged 18-65 years who received the Ad26.COV2.S COVID-19 vaccine or a placebo. The starting material was peripheral blood, obtained in a trial of Ad26.COV2.S vaccine versus placebo. The genes are TRBV3-1 (or the pseudogene TRBV3-2) and TRBJ2-5; 13 bases are shared with TRBD2. The CDR3 DNA sequence: TGTGCCAGCAGCCCGCGACTAGCGGGGGGACCAGAGACCCAGTACTTC. Protein sequence: CASSPRLAGGPETQYF.